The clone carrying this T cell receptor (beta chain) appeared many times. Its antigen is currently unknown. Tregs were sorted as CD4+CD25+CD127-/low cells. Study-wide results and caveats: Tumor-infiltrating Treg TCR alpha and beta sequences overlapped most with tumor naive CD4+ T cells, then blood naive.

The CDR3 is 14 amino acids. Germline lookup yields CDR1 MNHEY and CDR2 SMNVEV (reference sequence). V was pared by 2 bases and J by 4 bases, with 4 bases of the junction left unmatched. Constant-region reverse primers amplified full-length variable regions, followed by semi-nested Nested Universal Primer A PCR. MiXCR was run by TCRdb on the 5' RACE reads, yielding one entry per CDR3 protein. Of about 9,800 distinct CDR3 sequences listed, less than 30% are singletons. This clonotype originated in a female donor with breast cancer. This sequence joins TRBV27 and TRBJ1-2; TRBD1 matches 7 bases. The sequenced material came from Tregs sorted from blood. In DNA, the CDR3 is TGTGCCAGCAGTTTAAGGCAGGGGGGCTATGGCTACACCTTC. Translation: CASSLRQGGYGYTF.